These 25 T cell receptor beta chains share one sample of origin, sequenced in a study of neurological immune-mediated disorders. TCRdb reprocessed the 5' RACE reads via MiXCR and lists one record per CDR3 protein. Among fewer than 20,000 distinct CDR3 sequences listed, 14% to 15% were seen once. The sequenced sample consisted of PBMCs. Receptors originate from a man in his 60s with HTLV-1-associated myelopathy (HAM/TSP).

In its sample, this clonotype is medium-sized. The chain couples TRBV12-3 or TRBV12-4 to TRBJ1-1, with a possible D match to TRBD1 (6 bases). The CDR3 loop spans 16 amino acids. Trimming removed 2 bases at V and 1 base at J, with 14 bases between. The CDR3: CASSLRAGVTNTEAFF. DNA of the CDR3: TGTGCCAGCAGTTTACGGGCAGGGGTCACGAACACTGAAGCTTTCTTT.

This clonotype was counted at least ten times. The chain is built from TRBV7-6 and TRBJ2-5, with D uncertain. This CDR3 comprises 11 residues. Germline lookup yields CDR1 SGHVS and CDR2 FNYEAQ. Trimming pared 3 bases from V and 5 bases from J, leaving 4 bases between. CDR3 sequence: CASSLSETQYF. The DNA for the CDR3 is TGTGCCAGCAGCTTGAGTGAGACCCAGTACTTC.

This clonotype has a count of ten or more. The chain recombines TRBV7-9 with TRBJ1-1; D remains ambiguous. V was clipped by 4 bases and J by 1 base, with 7 bases between them. Germline V gives CDR1 SEHNR, CDR2 FQNEAQ (reference sequence). The CDR3 consists of 13 residues. CDR3 sequence: CASSWERNTEAFF. DNA for the CDR3: TGTGCCAGCAGCTGGGAGAGGAACACTGAAGCTTTCTTT.

This clonotype was seen at least ten times. The chain joins TRBV5-6 to TRBJ2-3; D may be TRBD2 (6 bases). In germline, CDR1 is SGHDT, CDR2 YYEEEE. The V and J ends lost 4 bases and 2 bases respectively, with 20 bases between them. The CDR3 has 17 residues. The CDR3 is CASSPQRERGLTDTQYF. In nucleotides, the CDR3 is TGTGCCAGCAGCCCCCAACGGGAAAGGGGACTCACAGATACGCAGTATTTT. Filled out from reference TRBV5-6 and TRBJ2-3, the complete variable domain reads DAGVTQSPTHLIKTRGQQVTLRCSPKSGHDTVSWYQQALGQGPQFIFQYYEEEERQRGNFPDRFSGHQFPNYSSELNVNALLLGDSALYLCASSPQRERGLTDTQYFGPGTRLTVL.

This clonotype was detected many times. This chain connects TRBV10-2 to TRBJ1-1; D is possibly TRBD1 (6 bases). Trimming removed 5 bases from V and 5 bases from J, with 12 bases in between. Germline V lookup: CDR1 WSHSY, CDR2 SAAADI. This CDR3 has 13 amino acids. This CDR3 reads CASSPGVQTEAFF. CDR3 sequence (DNA): TGCGCCAGCAGTCCAGGGGTCCAGACTGAAGCTTTCTTT.

This clonotype was recorded many times. V is TRBV20-1 and J is TRBJ1-5, with D unresolved. Between the trimmed V and J ends, which lost 8 bases and 4 bases, there was a span of 12 bases. In germline, CDR1 is DFQATT, CDR2 SNEGSKA (reference sequence). CDR3 length: 12 residues. CDR3 sequence reads: CSTGKPNQPQHF. The CDR3 nucleotides read TGCAGTACTGGGAAACCTAATCAGCCCCAGCATTTT.

This clonotype has ten or more counts. This chain connects TRBV5-5 to TRBJ2-3; D unclear. The ends were cut back, 0 bases at V and 0 bases at J, with 5 bases in the middle. This CDR3 region has 14 residues. CDR1 is SGHKS and CDR2 is YYEKEE in the germline V gene (reference sequence). The CDR3, as DNA: TGTGCCAGCAGCTTGGCTGGAAGCACAGATACGCAGTATTTT. Translated, it gives CASSLAGSTDTQYF. The full variable domain, in which reference TRBV5-5 and TRBJ2-3 provide the parts outside the CDR3, is DAGVTQSPTHLIKTRGQQVTLRCSPISGHKSVSWYQQVLGQGPQFIFQYYEKEERGRGNFPDRFSARQFPNYSSELNVNALLLGDSALYLCASSLAGSTDTQYFGPGTRLTVL.

In its sample, this clonotype was seen many times. This rearrangement joins TRBV5-1 to TRBJ1-2; D is perhaps TRBD1 (6 bases). V gave up 0 bases and J gave up 3 bases, with 9 bases separating them. This CDR3 has 14 amino acids. Germline V gene data show CDR1 as SGHRS and CDR2 as YFSETQ. The CDR3 coding sequence is TGCGCCAGCAGCTTGGTAGGGGGAGACTATGGCTACACCTTC. Translated, it gives CASSLVGGDYGYTF.

This clonotype was observed many times. V usage is TRBV12-3 or TRBV12-4 and J usage is TRBJ1-6; TRBD1 aligns across 9 bases. The CDR3 loop spans 15 amino acids. J was trimmed by 6 bases and V by 6 bases; bases with no gene match: 6. CDR3 sequence reads: CASSLGGQGNSPLHF. In nucleotides, the CDR3 is TGTGCCAGCAGCCTGGGGGGACAGGGTAATTCACCCCTCCACTTT.

About this clonotype itself: This may come from a read error, since a much larger clone is one base off. The chain employs TRBV20-1 and TRBJ1-3; TRBD1 might be the D (6 bases). V shed 3 bases and J shed 0 bases, with 15 bases lying between them. CDR3 size: 16 residues. Germline V lookup: CDR1 DFQATT, CDR2 SNEGSKA (reference sequence). The CDR3: CSASDIQQGSGNTIYF. The CDR3 DNA reads as TGCAGTGCTAGCGATATACAACAGGGCTCTGGAAACACCATATATTTT.

This clonotype was observed at least ten times. The chain links TRBV25-1 to TRBJ1-1; D is ambiguous. Germline assignment: CDR1 MGHDK and CDR2 SYGVNS. V shed 5 bases and J shed 1 base, with 8 bases lying between them. This CDR3 contains 13 residues. DNA of the CDR3: TGTGCCAGCAGTCGGCCAGGGAACACTGAAGCTTTCTTT. Its translation: CASSRPGNTEAFF. Using reference TRBV25-1 and TRBJ1-1 for the parts outside the CDR3, the full variable domain is EADIYQTPRYLVIGTGKKITLECSQTMGHDKMYWYQQDPGMELHLIHYSYGVNSTEKGDLSSESTVSRIRTEHFPLTLESARPSHTSQYLCASSRPGNTEAFFGQGTRLTVV.

V gene TRBV9 combines with J gene TRBJ1-1; D ambiguous. Germline CDR1 SGDLS, CDR2 YYNGEE. This CDR3 has 13 amino acids. V lost 7 bases and J 0 bases, leaving 10 bases between the germline ends. CDR3 sequence (DNA): TGTGCCAGCCGCCTCTCAGTGAACACTGAAGCTTTCTTT. Translating gives CASRLSVNTEAFF.

This clonotype was detected ten times or more. This sequence joins TRBV7-2 and TRBJ2-2, with D unresolved. This CDR3 is 12 amino acids long. The germline V and J ends were trimmed by 5 bases and 6 bases, with 7 bases remaining between them. CDR1 SGHTA and CDR2 FQGNSA come from the germline V gene. The CDR3: CASSGVAGELFF. DNA of the CDR3: TGTGCCAGCAGCGGAGTGGCCGGGGAGCTGTTTTTT. The full variable domain, its missing parts supplied by reference TRBV7-2 and TRBJ2-2, is GAGVSQSPSNKVTEKGKDVELRCDPISGHTALYWYRQSLGQGLEFLIYFQGNSAPDKSGLPSDRFSAERTGGSVSTLTIQRTQQEDSAVYLCASSGVAGELFFGEGSRLTVL.

As concerns this clonotype: Germline and junction disagree at one end, which may indicate a read error. The chain uses TRBV27 and TRBJ2-1; no reliable D call. The CDR3 has 15 residues. Germline V gene sequence: CDR1 MNHEY, CDR2 SMNVEV (reference sequence). The CDR3 reads CASSLSWVSYYEKFF. CDR3 in DNA: TGTGCCAGCAGTTTATCATGGGTCTCCTACTATGAGAAGTTCTTC.

This clonotype has at least ten counts. The chain employs TRBV7-3 and TRBJ1-1; perhaps TRBD1 as D (5 bases). The CDR3 has 13 amino acids. Germline-derived CDR1 and CDR2 are SGHTA and FQGTGA. V lost 9 bases and J lost 1, with 12 bases in between. The CDR3 loop reads CASRDASNTEAFF. DNA for the CDR3: TGTGCCAGTCGGGACGCATCGAACACTGAAGCTTTCTTT.

The V gene is TRBV7-2, the J gene TRBJ1-4; D gene ambiguous. Trimming took 6 bases from V and 8 from J, leaving 16 bases between them. The CDR3 is made up of 14 amino acids. The germline CDR1 and CDR2 sequences are SGHTA and FQGNSA. CDR3 in amino acids: CASSPVQEQEKLFF. The CDR3 bases are TGTGCCAGCAGTCCCGTCCAGGAGCAAGAAAAACTGTTTTTT.

Many counts were recorded for this clonotype. The chain recombines TRBV7-6 with TRBJ1-4; D might be TRBD1 (6 bases). The CDR3 runs 19 residues. Germline CDR1 is SGHVS and CDR2 is FNYEAQ. V was clipped by 5 bases and J by 8 bases, with 30 bases between them. CDR3 residues: CASSPRMGRGSPLGEKLFF. Written as DNA, the CDR3 is TGTGCCAGCAGCCCCCGTATGGGCAGGGGTAGTCCTTTGGGCGAAAAACTGTTTTTT.

This clonotype was seen ten or more times. The rearrangement uses TRBV4-2 and TRBJ2-1; possible D gene TRBD2, 6 bases. Germline V gives CDR1 LGHNA, CDR2 YNFKEQ. Trimming stripped 0 bases from V and 3 bases from J, with 9 bases between. The CDR3 totals 15 residues. CDR3 sequence reads: CASSQDAGNYNEQFF. The CDR3 DNA reads TGTGCCAGCAGCCAAGATGCGGGGAACTACAATGAGCAGTTCTTC.

This clonotype was seen repeatedly, ten times or more. This rearrangement joins TRBV7-9 to TRBJ1-2; the D is unclear. This CDR3 is 14 amino acids long. V dropped 5 bases and J dropped 7 bases, with 17 bases sitting between them. Germline CDR1 reads SEHNR; CDR2 reads FQNEAQ (reference sequence). The CDR3 DNA is TGTGCCAGCAGCCCACGGTCGGGAGTTGGTGGCTACACCTTC. It is translated as CASSPRSGVGGYTF. Variable domain in full (rest from reference TRBV7-9 and TRBJ1-2): DTGVSQNPRHKITKRGQNVTFRCDPISEHNRLYWYRQTLGQGPEFLTYFQNEAQLEKSRLLSDRFSAERPKGSFSTLEIQRTEQGDSAMYLCASSPRSGVGGYTFGSGTRLTVV.

Within the sample, this clonotype is large. This chain joins TRBV4-1 and TRBJ1-6, with TRBD1 matching 7 bases. The CDR3 is made up of 17 amino acids. The germline V gene has CDR1 MGHRA and CDR2 YSYEKL. V shed 1 base and J 3 bases; nucleotides not matched to a gene: 6. The CDR3 bases are TGCGCCAGCAGCCAAGCTGGGACAGACTACTATAATTCACCCCTCCACTTT. Its protein product is CASSQAGTDYYNSPLHF.

This clonotype was recorded only once. The V and J genes are TRBV28 and TRBJ1-6; TRBD1 agrees at 7 bases. CDR1 and CDR2 (germline): MDHEN, SYDVKM. This CDR3 is built from 16 residues. With V trimmed by 5 bases and J by 9 bases, 13 bases remained unmatched. CDR3 DNA sequence: TGTGCCAGCAGTGGCACGGGACAGACGAGAGGTTCACCCCTCCACTTT. Translated, it gives CASSGTGQTRGSPLHF.

This clonotype was picked up many times. The rearrangement joins TRBV6-5 to TRBJ2-1; 10 bases map to TRBD2. Unmatched junction bases numbered 6, after V lost 4 bases and J lost 3 bases. Germline V CDR1 and CDR2: MNHEY, SVGAGI. This CDR3 has 16 residues. This chain's CDR3 is CASSWASGGRYNEQFF. CDR3 nucleotide sequence: TGTGCCAGCAGTTGGGCTAGCGGGGGCCGCTACAATGAGCAGTTCTTC.

This clonotype showed up just a few times. This chain connects TRBV6-2 or TRBV6-3 to TRBJ1-5; a weak D match, TRBD1 (5 bases). The CDR3 length is 16 residues. In germline, CDR1 is MNHEY, CDR2 SVGEGT. V lost 6 bases and J lost 0, with 15 bases in between. This CDR3 reads CASSGGTVSSNQPQHF. Here the CDR3 DNA reads TGTGCCAGCAGCGGGGGGACGGTCAGTAGCAATCAGCCCCAGCATTTT.

Ten or more counts support this clonotype. The V call is TRBV10-3, the J call TRBJ2-4; D is uncertain. The CDR3 loop spans 12 amino acids. V dropped 1 base and J dropped 10 bases, with 8 bases sitting between them. Germline lookup yields CDR1 ENHRY and CDR2 SYGVKD. The CDR3, as DNA: TGTGCCATCAGTGAGTTATGGCAAATTCAGTACTTC. Translating it yields CAISELWQIQYF.

In its sample, this clonotype was seen many times. The chain carries TRBV5-1 and TRBJ2-5; D is perhaps TRBD1 (6 bases). The germline gives CDR1 SGHRS, CDR2 YFSETQ. V dropped 6 bases and J dropped 5 bases, with 17 bases sitting between them. The CDR3 totals 14 residues. In DNA, the CDR3 is TGCGCCAGCACCCGAACAGGGTCTGGGGAGACCCAGTACTTC. It is translated as CASTRTGSGETQYF.